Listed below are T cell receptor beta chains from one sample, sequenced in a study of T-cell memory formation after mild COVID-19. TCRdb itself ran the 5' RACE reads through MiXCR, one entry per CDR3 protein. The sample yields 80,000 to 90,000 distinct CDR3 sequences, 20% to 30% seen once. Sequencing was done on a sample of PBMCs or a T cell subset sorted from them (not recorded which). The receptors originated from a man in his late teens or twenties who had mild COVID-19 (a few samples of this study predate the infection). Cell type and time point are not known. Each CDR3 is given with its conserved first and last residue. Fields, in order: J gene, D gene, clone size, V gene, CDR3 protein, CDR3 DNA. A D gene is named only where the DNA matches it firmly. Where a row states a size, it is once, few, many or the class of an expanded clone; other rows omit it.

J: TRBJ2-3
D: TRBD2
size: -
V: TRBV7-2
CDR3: CASSLTSAFTDTQYF
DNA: TGTGCCAGCAGCTTAACTAGCGCGTTCACAGATACGCAGTATTTT

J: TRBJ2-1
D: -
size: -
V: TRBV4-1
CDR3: CASSQEGRVGEQFF
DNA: TGCGCCAGCAGCCAAGAGGGAAGGGTGGGTGAGCAGTTCTTC

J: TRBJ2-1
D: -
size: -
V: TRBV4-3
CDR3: CASSQDAESAGWGHEQFF
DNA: TGCGCCAGCAGCCAAGATGCCGAGTCGGCGGGGTGGGGCCATGAGCAGTTCTTC

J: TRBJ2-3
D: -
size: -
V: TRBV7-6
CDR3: CASSLGVRRGDTQYF
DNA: TGTGCCAGCAGCCTAGGGGTCAGGAGGGGAGATACGCAGTATTTT

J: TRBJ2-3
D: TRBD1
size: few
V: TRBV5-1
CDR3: CASSDPGQGTDTQYF
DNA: TGCGCCAGCAGCGATCCGGGACAGGGGACAGATACGCAGTATTTT

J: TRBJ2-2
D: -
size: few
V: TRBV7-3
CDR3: CASSLNPGREVPGELFF
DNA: TGTGCCAGCAGCTTAAATCCCGGCAGGGAGGTTCCCGGGGAGCTGTTTTTT

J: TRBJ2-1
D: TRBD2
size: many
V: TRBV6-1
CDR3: CASSESSGGPDEQFF
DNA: TGTGCCAGCAGTGAGAGTAGCGGGGGTCCGGATGAGCAGTTCTTC

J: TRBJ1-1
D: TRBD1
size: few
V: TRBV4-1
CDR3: CASSQESRQGGAFF
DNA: TGCGCCAGCAGCCAAGAAAGCAGACAGGGAGGAGCTTTCTTT

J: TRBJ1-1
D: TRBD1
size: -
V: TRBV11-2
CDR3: CASSLGLGFYRGFNTEAFF
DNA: TGTGCCAGCAGCTTAGGGCTTGGGTTCTACAGGGGCTTCAACACTGAAGCTTTCTTT

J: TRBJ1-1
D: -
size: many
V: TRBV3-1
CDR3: CASSQEGNTEAFF
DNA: TGTGCCAGCAGCCAAGAGGGGAACACTGAAGCTTTCTTT

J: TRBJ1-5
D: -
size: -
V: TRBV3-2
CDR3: CASSQVMGAQFGSSNQPQHF
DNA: TGTGCCAGCAGCCAAGTCATGGGGGCTCAATTCGGAAGTAGCAATCAGCCCCAGCATTTT

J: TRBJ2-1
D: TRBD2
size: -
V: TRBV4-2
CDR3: CASSRLAGVSHNEQFF
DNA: TGTGCCAGCAGCCGATTAGCGGGGGTTTCCCACAATGAGCAGTTCTTC

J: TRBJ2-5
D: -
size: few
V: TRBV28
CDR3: CASNWVFSQDQETQYF
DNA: TGTGCCAGCAACTGGGTATTTTCACAGGACCAAGAGACCCAGTACTTC

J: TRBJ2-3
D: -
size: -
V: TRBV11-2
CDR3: CASSFLASTDTQYF
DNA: TGTGCCAGCAGCTTTCTTGCGAGCACAGATACGCAGTATTTT

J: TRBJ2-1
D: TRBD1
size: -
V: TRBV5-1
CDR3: CASSASGTGANEQFF
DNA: TGCGCCAGCAGCGCCAGCGGGACAGGGGCCAATGAGCAGTTCTTC

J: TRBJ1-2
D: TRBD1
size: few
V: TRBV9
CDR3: CASSGHRDRGYTF
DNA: TGTGCCAGCAGCGGACACAGGGACAGGGGCTACACCTTC

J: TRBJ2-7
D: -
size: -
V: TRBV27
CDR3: CASSFSPSYEQYF
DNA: TGTGCCAGCAGTTTCTCCCCGAGCTACGAGCAGTACTTC

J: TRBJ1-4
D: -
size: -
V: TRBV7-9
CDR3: CASSVLLSGGGEKLFF
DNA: TGTGCCAGCAGCGTGCTCCTCTCCGGCGGAGGAGAAAAACTGTTTTTT

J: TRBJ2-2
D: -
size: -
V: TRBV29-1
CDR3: CSVENQEDTGELFF
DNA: TGCAGCGTTGAAAATCAGGAGGACACCGGGGAGCTGTTTTTT

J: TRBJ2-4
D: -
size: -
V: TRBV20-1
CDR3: CSARRTGNQNIQYF
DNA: TGCAGTGCTAGACGGACCGGGAACCAAAACATTCAGTACTTC

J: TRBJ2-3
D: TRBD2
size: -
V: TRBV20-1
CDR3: CSARLGTSGGIWSTDTQYF
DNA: TGCAGTGCTAGACTTGGGACTAGCGGGGGGATCTGGAGCACAGATACGCAGTATTTT

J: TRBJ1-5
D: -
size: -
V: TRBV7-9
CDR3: CASSSPGRPQHF
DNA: TGTGCCAGCAGCTCGCCCGGTCGGCCCCAGCATTTT

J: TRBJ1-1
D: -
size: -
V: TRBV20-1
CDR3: CSALRSDTEAFF
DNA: TGCAGTGCCCTACGCTCAGACACTGAAGCTTTCTTT

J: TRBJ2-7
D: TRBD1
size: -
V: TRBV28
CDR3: CASRLGTGGFYEQYF
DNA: TGTGCCAGCAGACTAGGGACAGGGGGCTTCTACGAGCAGTACTTC

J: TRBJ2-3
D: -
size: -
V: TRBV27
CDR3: CASVAWGVSDTQYF
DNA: TGTGCCAGTGTGGCGTGGGGGGTGTCAGATACGCAGTATTTT

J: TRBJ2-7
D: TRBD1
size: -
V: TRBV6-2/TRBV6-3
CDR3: CASSSTGEHEQYF
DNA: TGTGCCAGCAGTTCGACAGGGGAGCACGAGCAGTACTTC

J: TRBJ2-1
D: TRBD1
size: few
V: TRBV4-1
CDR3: CASSQVTGQGLYNEQFF
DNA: TGCGCCAGCAGCCAAGTCACGGGACAGGGTCTTTACAATGAGCAGTTCTTC

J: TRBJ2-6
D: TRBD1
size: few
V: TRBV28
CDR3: CASSSDRVMSGANVLTF
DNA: TGTGCCAGCAGTTCGGACAGGGTGATGTCTGGGGCCAACGTCCTGACTTTC

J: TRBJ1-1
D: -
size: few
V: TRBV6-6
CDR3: CASSYGGVLGRTEAFF
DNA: TGTGCCAGCAGTTACGGCGGGGTCCTAGGTAGGACTGAAGCTTTCTTT

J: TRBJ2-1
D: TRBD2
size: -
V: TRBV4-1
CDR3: CASSPLAGGYNEQFF
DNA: TGCGCCAGCAGCCCTCTAGCGGGGGGTTACAATGAGCAGTTCTTC

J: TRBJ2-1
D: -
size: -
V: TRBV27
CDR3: CASSLGGGVNEQFF
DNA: TGTGCCAGCAGCCTGGGAGGGGGCGTCAATGAGCAGTTCTTC

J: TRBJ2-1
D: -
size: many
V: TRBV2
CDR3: CAKGGGAEEQFF
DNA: TGTGCAAAGGGAGGGGGGGCCGAAGAGCAGTTCTTC

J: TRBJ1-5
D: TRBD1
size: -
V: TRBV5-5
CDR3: CACQGALNQPQHF
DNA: TGTGCCTGCCAGGGGGCGTTAAATCAGCCCCAGCATTTT

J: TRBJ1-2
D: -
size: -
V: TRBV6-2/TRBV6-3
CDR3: CASSYGAQASDGYTF
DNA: TGTGCCAGCAGTTACGGGGCGCAGGCCTCAGATGGCTACACCTTC

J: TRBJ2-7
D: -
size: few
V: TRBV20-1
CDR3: CSARLGHSYEQYF
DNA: TGCAGTGCTAGATTGGGACATTCATACGAGCAGTACTTC

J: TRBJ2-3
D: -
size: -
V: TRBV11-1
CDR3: CASSFQSLADTQYF
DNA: TGTGCCAGCAGCTTTCAGTCCTTAGCAGATACGCAGTATTTT

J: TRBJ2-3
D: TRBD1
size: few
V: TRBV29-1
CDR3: CSAGTGVDTQYF
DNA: TGCAGCGCTGGGACAGGGGTAGATACGCAGTATTTT

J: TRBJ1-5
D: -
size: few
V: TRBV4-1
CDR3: CASSQDSGNYQPQHF
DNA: TGCGCCAGCAGCCAAGATTCCGGGAATTATCAGCCCCAGCATTTT

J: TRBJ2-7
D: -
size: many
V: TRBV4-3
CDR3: CASSHSRGAVEQYF
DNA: TGCGCCAGCAGCCACTCACGGGGGGCGGTCGAGCAGTACTTC

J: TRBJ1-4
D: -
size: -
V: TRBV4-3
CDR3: CASSQEGASNEKLFF
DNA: TGCGCCAGCAGCCAAGAGGGGGCCTCTAATGAAAAACTGTTTTTT

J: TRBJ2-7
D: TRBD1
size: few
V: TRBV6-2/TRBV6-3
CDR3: CASTTQTGLTYEQYF
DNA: TGTGCCAGCACCACTCAGACAGGGCTGACCTACGAGCAGTACTTC

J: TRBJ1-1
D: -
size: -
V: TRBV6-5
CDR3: CATTTGQRAEAFF
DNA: TGTGCCACGACGACAGGCCAAAGGGCTGAAGCTTTCTTT

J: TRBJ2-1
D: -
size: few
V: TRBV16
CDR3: CASSPTSNEQFF
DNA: TGTGCCAGCAGCCCAACGAGCAATGAGCAGTTCTTC

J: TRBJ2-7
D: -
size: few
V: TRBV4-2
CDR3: CASSQDQGYEQYF
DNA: TGTGCCAGCAGCCAAGATCAGGGCTACGAGCAGTACTTC

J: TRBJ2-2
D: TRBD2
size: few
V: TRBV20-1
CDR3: CSGLIAGGPRAGELFF
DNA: TGCAGTGGTCTCATAGCGGGGGGGCCTCGGGCCGGGGAGCTGTTTTTT

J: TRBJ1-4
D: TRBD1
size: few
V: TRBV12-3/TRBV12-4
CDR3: CASSLALWDGQGVLAGLFF
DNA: TGTGCCAGCAGTTTAGCCCTCTGGGATGGACAGGGTGTTTTAGCTGGACTGTTTTTT

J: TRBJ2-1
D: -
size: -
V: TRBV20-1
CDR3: CSASLTRGYEQFF
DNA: TGCAGTGCTAGTCTGACGCGGGGTTATGAGCAGTTCTTC

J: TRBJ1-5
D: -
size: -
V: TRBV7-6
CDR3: CASSLGRQERGQPQHF
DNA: TGTGCCAGCAGCTTAGGTCGACAGGAACGCGGGCAGCCCCAGCATTTT

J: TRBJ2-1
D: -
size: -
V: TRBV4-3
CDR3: CASSQDYRNNEQFF
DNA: TGCGCCAGCAGCCAAGATTACAGAAACAATGAGCAGTTCTTC

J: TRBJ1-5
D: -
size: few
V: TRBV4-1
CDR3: CASSHLQDNQPQHF
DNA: TGCGCCAGCAGCCACCTACAGGATAATCAGCCCCAGCATTTT

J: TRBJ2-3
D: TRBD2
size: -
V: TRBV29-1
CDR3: CSVGLAGAGDTQYF
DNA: TGCAGCGTGGGACTAGCGGGGGCCGGGGATACGCAGTATTTT

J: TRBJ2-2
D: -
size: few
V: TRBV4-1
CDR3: CASSPLQGPTVGELFF
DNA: TGCGCCAGCAGCCCCCTCCAGGGGCCTACCGTGGGGGAGCTGTTTTTT

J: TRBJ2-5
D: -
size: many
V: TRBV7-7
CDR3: CASSQGLQETQYF
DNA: TGTGCTAGCAGCCAGGGACTCCAAGAGACCCAGTACTTC

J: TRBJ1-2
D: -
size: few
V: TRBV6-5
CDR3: CASSYSVRTNYGYTF
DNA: TGTGCCAGCAGTTACTCTGTCAGGACGAACTATGGCTACACCTTC